This entry concerns a single TCR beta chain. Its antigen is unknown. It may be a read error: a sequence one base away is much more abundant. It was through 5'RACE template switching that TCR cDNA was made, with a universal primer site and UMIs added. Each CDR3 protein is one row after TCRdb ran MiXCR on the 5' RACE reads. Of roughly 240,000 distinct CDR3 sequences in the sample, roughly 6.3% were seen once. The data were taken from a study of T cells after yellow fever vaccination. Whole-study context: Fractions containing few cells were prepared with SMART-Seq v4 Ultra Low Input.

This CDR3 is 15 amino acids long. With 5 bases removed from V and 1 base from J, the gap between germline ends came to 12 bases. The V gene's germline CDR1 is LGHNT and CDR2 FRNRAP. Study-level results: Overall, a small share of clonotypes was seen in both CD4 and CD8 compartments. The study noted that FACS-sorted repertoires could contain abundant clonotypes contaminating from the bulk population.

This clonotype was sampled from a man aged 25-40 years who received the YFV17D yellow fever vaccine. This chain links TRBV12-5 with TRBJ1-5, with D maybe TRBD1 (6 bases). The sample here was CD4+ T cells sorted from PBMCs, taken on the day of the yellow fever booster vaccination. The CDR3 sequence is CASGPTGSSNQPQHF. For the CDR3, the DNA is TGTGCTAGTGGTCCAACAGGGTCGAGCAATCAGCCCCAGCATTTT.